This T cell receptor (beta chain) stems from a study of metastatic and nonmetastatic thyroid tumors (dated by TCRdb to about 2020). Study-level background: Repertoires from peripheral blood and from tumor or nodule tissue samples of malignant and benign thyroid patients were compared.

At least ten counts were recorded for this clone. Its antigen has not been determined. One base away there is no much larger clone; base qualities are not given. Before undergoing thyroid surgery, none of the patients had been given any kind of treatment. Patient clinical samples collected from about 2012 to 2018 were retrospectively analysed using T-cell receptor beta sequencing. Trimmed from V: 5 bases; trimmed from J: 4 bases; junction bases lacking a gene match: 12. CDR1 and CDR2 are drawn from the germline V gene (reference sequence): DFQATT, SNEGSKA. The CDR3 contains 15 residues, cysteine and phenylalanine counted. Just the 45-base CDR3 DNA is kept, in frame starting at base 1. Overall results and qualifications from the work: In both blood and tumor samples, TCR beta diversity was reported to be significantly higher in malignant tumors than in benign nodules.

Receptor amplification or capture employed PCR. Sequencing took place on an Illumina HiSeq 4000. High-throughput sequencing was used to profile the TCR beta-chain CDR3 region of every patient. The authors processed their data as follows. A classifier to discriminate distant-metastatic papillary thyroid cancer patients was built from CDR3 differences across clinicopathological groups. Repertoire diversity was assessed with the Shannon index, and tumor-blood repertoire similarity with the Morisita-Horn index. The public reads were run again by TCRdb, first through fastp at Q25 and then through MiXCR, and only productive beta chains were kept. It is TCRdb's table, rather than the study itself, that gives the V and J calls and clone size. The sample table shows tens of thousands of clones, and 20% to 25% are seen once. Of the sample, over 9% is held by the ten largest clones.

This sequence uses TRBV20-1 and TRBJ2-7; the junction holds 9 bases that match TRBD2. The clonotype comes from a female donor with papillary thyroid cancer or a benign thyroid nodule (not recorded which). Some clones in this sample may be carry-over from other donors' samples. The sample comprised blood. The CDR3 protein sequence reads: CSAGGGTSPKYEQYF. In nucleotides, the sequence is TGCAGTGCTGGGGGTGGGACTAGCCCCAAATACGAGCAGTACTTC.